One and the same sample provided the 10 T cell receptor beta chains below, sequenced in a study of T cell repertoires in aging, cancer and after chemotherapy. Rearranged V-D-J TRB sequences were amplified with a mixed TRB-A/B primer pool. TCRdb analysed the multiplex PCR reads with MiXCR anew, one entry per CDR3 protein. The repertoire holds roughly 4,500 distinct CDR3 sequences, roughly 20% seen once, with 15% in the top ten. Peripheral blood genomic DNA, not sorted cells or RNA, was the template. The sequencing sample was made of blood. The receptors were gathered from a human donor with a blood cancer.

The CDR3 sequence: CASSRLLQGGGTKELFF. The DNA for the CDR3 is TGTGCCAGCTCACGTCTCCTCCAGGGGGGCGGCACCAAGGAGCTGTTTTTT. The chain employs TRBV18 and TRBJ2-2; D may be TRBD1 (7 bases). CDR3 size: 17 residues. Germline V CDR1 and CDR2: KGHSH, LQKENI. V dropped 4 bases and J dropped 10 bases, with 25 bases sitting between them.

The chain joins TRBV4-1 to TRBJ2-1; possible D gene TRBD2, 6 bases. Germline V CDR1 and CDR2: MGHRA, YSYEKL. Trimming shortened V by 4 bases and J by 0 bases, and 13 bases separated the two germline ends. This CDR3 region has 16 residues. The CDR3 here is CASSPIGGSSYNEQFF. The CDR3 nucleotides read TGCGCCAGCAGCCCTATCGGAGGGTCCTCCTACAATGAGCAGTTCTTC.

This clonotype is categorized as medium-sized. The J gene is TRBJ1-1, the V gene TRBV29-1; no reliable D call. Trimming removed 5 bases from V and 5 bases from J, with 18 bases in between. This CDR3 is 14 amino acids long. Germline V gives CDR1 SQVTM, CDR2 ANQGSEA. This CDR3 reads CSVKVHEATTEAFF. CDR3 sequence (DNA): TGCAGCGTTAAGGTCCACGAGGCGACAACTGAAGCTTTCTTT.

For this clonotype: With a much larger clone just one base away, this may be a read error. The chain joins TRBV11-2 to TRBJ2-2; maybe TRBD2 (6 bases). The CDR3 totals 17 residues. Germline V gene sequence: CDR1 SGHAT, CDR2 FQNNGV. CDR3 nucleotides: TGTGCCAGCAGCTTAAACGGGGGTAATAAGAACACCGTGGAGCTGTTTTTT. Its translation: CASSLNGGNKNTVELFF.

The chain carries TRBV7-2 and TRBJ2-2; TRBD2 aligns across 8 bases. This CDR3 region has 17 residues. CDR1 SGHTA and CDR2 FQGNSA come from the germline V gene. With 5 bases clipped from V and 5 bases from J, the junction kept 13 bases outside the gene matches. For the CDR3, the DNA is TGTGCCAGCAGCCCCGGGATCCGGGGGGGTGGAACCGGGGAGCTGTTTTTT. The encoded protein is CASSPGIRGGGTGELFF.

By share of the sample, this clonotype is medium-sized (0.01 to 0.1%). Written as DNA, the CDR3 is TGTGCCAGCAGTTACGACAGGGTTGGAAACACCATATATTTT. Translation gives CASSYDRVGNTIYF. The V gene is TRBV6-5, the J gene TRBJ1-3, with 7 bases lining up with TRBD1. This CDR3 is 14 amino acids long. Trimming at V came to 2 bases and at J to 3 bases, leaving 1 base not matched to a gene. Germline CDR1 is MNHEY and CDR2 is SVGAGI.

In its sample, this clonotype ranks as medium-sized. The chain is built from TRBV6-2 or TRBV6-3 and TRBJ2-2; 8 bases fit TRBD2. This CDR3 is built from 15 residues. Germline values: CDR1 MNHEY, CDR2 SVGEGT. V was pared by 6 bases and J by 7 bases, with 10 bases of the junction left unmatched. CDR3 residues: CASSTPGGGHGELFF. DNA for the CDR3: TGTGCCAGCAGCACCCCGGGCGGGGGGCACGGGGAGCTGTTTTTT.

By share of the sample, this clonotype is medium-sized (0.01 to 0.1%). This chain uses TRBV7-2 with TRBJ1-6; TRBD1 aligns across 7 bases. The germline gives CDR1 SGHTA, CDR2 FQGNSA. V was clipped by 5 bases and J by 10 bases; unmatched bases: 14. This CDR3 region has 16 residues. The CDR3 loop reads CASSPRGAGASSPLHF. CDR3 bases: TGTGCCAGCAGCCCCAGGGGGGCGGGGGCGTCCTCACCCCTCCACTTT.

This clonotype is categorized as medium-sized. The chain carries TRBV7-2 and TRBJ2-5; no clear D. V lost 1 base and J lost 0, with 6 bases in between. CDR1 and CDR2 (germline): SGHTA, FQGNSA. The CDR3 covers 14 residues. The CDR3 DNA reads as TGTGCCAGCAGCTTAGGAGGCAACCAAGAGACCCAGTACTTC. This translates into CASSLGGNQETQYF.

V and J are TRBV5-1 and TRBJ1-1; maybe TRBD1 (6 bases). The V end lost 1 base, the J end lost 0 bases, and 13 bases lay between the germline ends. The CDR3 is made up of 16 amino acids. Germline V lookup: CDR1 SGHRS, CDR2 YFSETQ. CDR3 bases: TGCGCCAGCAGCTTGCTTACAGGGAACATGAACACTGAAGCTTTCTTT. This codes for CASSLLTGNMNTEAFF.